This entry concerns a single T cell receptor beta chain. This record comes from a study of T cell responses to AZD1222 COVID-19 vaccine. Produced via immunoSEQ multiplex PCR; TCRdb's table is partial and in-frame only. The table includes about 120,000 clones, roughly nine tenths detected once. The germline V gene encodes CDR1 SGHTA and CDR2 FQGTGA. The CDR3 is 15 residues long. After removal of 0 bases from V and 5 bases from J, the junction contained 6 bases not matched to a gene. This chain links TRBV7-3 with TRBJ2-5; 7 nucleotides agree with TRBD2. Sequencing used peripheral blood, obtained on day 0 of AZD1222 vaccination. The source is an adult in good health. The CDR3 nucleotides are TGTGCCAGCAGCTTAACGGGCGGGGGAGCGGAGACCCAGTACTTC. This encodes CASSLTGGGAETQYF.